This passage covers 27 T cell receptor beta chains from one sample sequenced in a study of blood T cell repertoires in COVID-19. Here immunoSEQ multiplex PCR was the method, and the copy in TCRdb shows in-frame clones only, minus some. The data contain 250,000 to 300,000 clones, over 75% of them seen just once; the ten biggest clones take up 10%. The sample consisted of peripheral blood. The source is a woman in her seventies with COVID-19, enrolled during active disease.

The rearrangement links TRBV19 to TRBJ1-1, with 9 nucleotides matching TRBD1. The CDR3 is 15 residues long. After removal of 7 bases from V and 4 bases from J, the junction contained 10 bases not matched to a gene. The germline CDR1 and CDR2 sequences are LNHDA and SQIVND (reference sequence). The CDR3 DNA is TGTGCCAGTATTGTCAGACAGGGGGGAGTCACTGAAGCTTTCTTT. This gives the protein CASIVRQGGVTEAFF.

The chain is built from TRBV10-3 and TRBJ1-5; D unresolved. V dropped 0 bases and J dropped 5 bases, with 5 bases sitting between them. The length of the CDR3 is 13 residues. Looked up from germline, CDR1 is ENHRY and CDR2 is SYGVKD. CDR3 sequence: CAISESPDQPQHF. The CDR3 bases are TGTGCCATCAGTGAGTCCCCGGATCAGCCCCAGCATTTT.

This chain uses TRBV2 with TRBJ1-6; 9 bases agree with TRBD1. J was trimmed by 6 bases and V by 6 bases; bases with no gene match: 3. CDR1 and CDR2 from the germline V gene are SNHLY and FYNNEI. This CDR3 is 14 amino acids long. The CDR3 nucleotides are TGTGCCAGCAGCATACAGGGGGCTAATTCACCCCTCCACTTT. Translated: CASSIQGANSPLHF.

This clone appeared once. CDR3 amino acids: CASRGGGNEQYF. The DNA of the CDR3 is TGTGCCAGCAGAGGGGGGGGGAACGAGCAGTACTTC. This chain links TRBV27 with TRBJ2-7; D may be TRBD2 (7 bases). Trimming shortened V by 6 bases and J by 5 bases, and 11 bases separated the two germline ends. CDR1 is MNHEY, CDR2 SMNVEV, per germline (reference sequence). CDR3 length: 12 residues.

The chain couples TRBV28 to TRBJ1-4; 9 bases match TRBD1. Trimming took 6 bases from V and 5 from J; bases not matched to a gene: 10. CDR3 length equals 16 residues. Germline V lookup: CDR1 MDHEN, CDR2 SYDVKM. CDR3 protein: CASRAGTGRRNEKLFF. In DNA form, the CDR3 reads TGTGCCAGCAGGGCCGGGACAGGGCGTCGCAATGAAAAACTGTTTTTT. Variable domain in full (rest from reference TRBV28 and TRBJ1-4): DVKVTQSSRYLVKRTGEKVFLECVQDMDHENMFWYRQDPGLGLRLIYFSYDVKMKEKGDIPEGYSVSREKKERFSLILESASTNQTSMYLCASRAGTGRRNEKLFFGSGTQLSVL.

The genes are TRBV19 and TRBJ2-4; possible D gene TRBD1, 6 bases. V was shortened by 7 bases and J by 0 bases, with 19 bases between the two germline ends. The CDR3 contains 17 residues. Germline V lookup: CDR1 LNHDA, CDR2 SQIVND (reference sequence). The CDR3 protein is CASNPSAGVIAKNIQYF. The CDR3 coding sequence is TGTGCCAGTAACCCCTCGGCAGGGGTTATAGCCAAAAACATTCAGTACTTC.

The CDR3 DNA reads as TGTGCCAGTAGTCCCCGTCAGACTGAAGCTTTCTTT. It yields the protein CASSPRQTEAFF. The chain carries TRBV19 and TRBJ1-1; unclear D gene. Germline V CDR1 and CDR2: LNHDA, SQIVND (reference sequence). The CDR3 runs 12 residues. The germline V and J ends were trimmed by 5 bases and 5 bases, with 9 bases remaining between them.

As regards this clone: The same CDR3 also results from other DNA sequences found in this sample. As DNA, the CDR3 is TGTGCCACCAGAGGACAGGGGAGCAATCAGCCCCAGCATTTT. Amino acid sequence: CATRGQGSNQPQHF. The rearrangement joins TRBV24-1 to TRBJ1-5, with TRBD1 matching 9 bases. The germline gives CDR1 KGHDR, CDR2 SFDVKD. The CDR3 contains 14 residues. Trimming removed 7 bases from V and 1 base from J; junction bases left unmatched: 1.

The chain employs TRBV19 and TRBJ2-5; 7 bases fit TRBD2. This CDR3 contains 15 residues. The germline CDR1 and CDR2 sequences are LNHDA and SQIVND (reference sequence). After removal of 4 bases from V and 1 base from J, the junction contained 6 bases not matched to a gene. The CDR3 loop reads CASSKAGRSQETQYF. In nucleotides, the CDR3 is TGTGCCAGTAGTAAAGCGGGGCGCTCCCAAGAGACCCAGTACTTC.

The chain has TRBV29-1 and TRBJ1-1; D unclear. V was trimmed by 8 bases and J by 0 bases, leaving 13 bases between them. CDR3 length equals 13 residues. Looked up from germline, CDR1 is SQVTM and CDR2 is ANQGSEA. The CDR3 DNA follows: TGCAGCCCCAGGTCTTTAATGAACACTGAAGCTTTCTTT. Amino acid sequence: CSPRSLMNTEAFF.

The chain uses TRBV19 and TRBJ2-2; TRBD2 agrees at 10 bases. The CDR3 contains 17 residues. Per the germline V gene, CDR1 is LNHDA and CDR2 is SQIVND (reference sequence). V was pared by 4 bases and J by 6 bases, with 11 bases of the junction left unmatched. The CDR3 loop is CASSSTSGIQGSGELFF. The CDR3 coding sequence is TGTGCCAGTAGTAGTACTAGCGGGATCCAAGGGTCCGGGGAGCTGTTTTTT.

The J gene is TRBJ2-7, the V gene TRBV7-6; possibly TRBD1 for D (6 bases). Germline-derived CDR1 and CDR2 are SGHVS and FNYEAQ. The CDR3 length is 12 residues. Trimming pared 5 bases from V and 7 bases from J, leaving 12 bases between. The CDR3 nucleotides read TGTGCCAGCAGCGCCGGACAGACAGAGCAGTACTTC. It codes for CASSAGQTEQYF.

The J gene is TRBJ2-4, the V gene TRBV5-1, with 8 bases fitting TRBD1. V shed 3 bases and J 9 bases; nucleotides not matched to a gene: 5. The germline V gene encodes CDR1 SGHRS and CDR2 YFSETQ. The CDR3 covers 13 residues. The CDR3 loop reads CASSWTGRVIQYF. The DNA of the CDR3 is TGCGCCAGCAGCTGGACAGGGCGGGTCATTCAGTACTTC.

The J gene is TRBJ2-7, the V gene TRBV28; tentatively, D is TRBD1 (6 bases). CDR1 is MDHEN and CDR2 is SYDVKM in the germline V gene. The CDR3 covers 14 residues. With 7 bases removed from V and 3 bases from J, the gap between germline ends came to 16 bases. The CDR3 is CASTLTGLNYEQYF. The CDR3 DNA is TGTGCCAGCACCCTGACAGGACTGAACTACGAGCAGTACTTC.

The chain has TRBV30 and TRBJ2-1; the match to TRBD2 covers 8 bases. The length of the CDR3 is 13 residues. Germline V gives CDR1 GTSNPN, CDR2 SVGIG (reference sequence). V was pared by 5 bases and J by 9 bases, with 9 bases of the junction left unmatched. The CDR3 sequence is CAWGRGLGGEQFF. The CDR3 bases are TGTGCCTGGGGCCGGGGACTAGGAGGTGAGCAGTTCTTC. The entire variable domain, with the rest obtained from reference TRBV30 and TRBJ2-1, is as follows: SQTIHQWPATLVQPVGSPLSLECTVEGTSNPNLYWYRQAAGRGLQLLFYSVGIGQISSEVPQNLSASRPQDRQFILSSKKLLLSDSGFYLCAWGRGLGGEQFFGPGTRLTVL.

V usage is TRBV5-4 and J usage is TRBJ1-6; maybe TRBD1 (5 bases). Deletions cut 3 bases from V and 9 bases from J, with 16 bases between. This CDR3 region has 15 residues. Looked up from germline, CDR1 is SGHNT and CDR2 is YYREEE (reference sequence). The CDR3 loop reads CASSWGEPGGSPLHF. Written as DNA, the CDR3 is TGTGCCAGCAGCTGGGGGGAACCAGGTGGTTCACCCCTCCACTTT.

The rearrangement joins TRBV19 to TRBJ1-5; 10 bases are shared with TRBD1. V was pared by 6 bases and J by 5 bases, with 4 bases of the junction left unmatched. The CDR3 totals 14 residues. Germline lookup yields CDR1 LNHDA and CDR2 SQIVND (reference sequence). CDR3 residues: CASSGQGGYQPQHF. Written as DNA, the CDR3 is TGTGCCAGTAGCGGACAGGGGGGATATCAGCCCCAGCATTTT.

V and J are TRBV28 and TRBJ1-2; 9 nucleotides match TRBD1. V lost 5 bases to trimming and J lost 2 bases; unmatched junction nucleotides: 6. This CDR3 has 15 amino acids. CDR1 is MDHEN, CDR2 SYDVKM, per germline. The CDR3 nucleotides read TGTGCCAGCAGTCCGGAGACAGGGGGGAACTATGGCTACACCTTC. This gives the protein CASSPETGGNYGYTF.

The chain is built from TRBV6-2 or TRBV6-3 and TRBJ2-7; D gene uncertain. V lost 6 bases and J lost 6, with 15 bases in between. CDR1 and CDR2 from the germline V gene are MNHEY and SVGEGT. This CDR3 is 13 amino acids long. CDR3 protein: CASSLGTTSEQYF. The CDR3 DNA follows: TGTGCCAGCAGCCTTGGTACCACATCCGAGCAGTACTTC.

This chain links TRBV29-1 with TRBJ2-7, with 7 bases aligning to TRBD1. The CDR3 extends over 12 amino acids. V shed 4 bases and J 5 bases; nucleotides not matched to a gene: 5. The V gene's germline CDR1 is SQVTM and CDR2 ANQGSEA. The DNA for the CDR3 is TGCAGCGTTGGACAGGGCAACCACGAGCAGTACTTC. Translated: CSVGQGNHEQYF.

The gene calls are TRBV28 and TRBJ2-3; D possibly corresponds to TRBD2 (6 bases). V was clipped by 6 bases and J by 5 bases, with 21 bases between them. The CDR3 covers 16 residues. CDR1 is MDHEN, CDR2 SYDVKM, per germline. CDR3 protein: CASSTNQRGGKDTQYF. CDR3 bases: TGTGCCAGCAGCACTAATCAGAGGGGCGGGAAAGATACGCAGTATTTT. Using reference TRBV28 and TRBJ2-3 for the parts outside the CDR3, the full variable domain is DVKVTQSSRYLVKRTGEKVFLECVQDMDHENMFWYRQDPGLGLRLIYFSYDVKMKEKGDIPEGYSVSREKKERFSLILESASTNQTSMYLCASSTNQRGGKDTQYFGPGTRLTVL.

The chain is built from TRBV4-3 and TRBJ1-1; maybe TRBD1 (6 bases). Germline V gives CDR1 LGHNA, CDR2 YSLEER. The ends were cut back, 3 bases at V and 1 base at J, with 9 bases in the middle. The CDR3 spans 14 residues. CDR3 bases: TGCGCCAGCAGCCAGAGGGGACAGAACACTGAAGCTTTCTTT. As protein: CASSQRGQNTEAFF.

The chain carries TRBV9 and TRBJ1-1; TRBD1 might be the D (6 bases). CDR3 length equals 15 residues. With 0 bases removed from V and 1 base from J, the gap between germline ends came to 10 bases. From germline, CDR1 is SGDLS and CDR2 YYNGEE. The chain's CDR3 is CASSVALGGNTEAFF. CDR3 nucleotides: TGTGCCAGCAGCGTAGCTTTAGGGGGGAACACTGAAGCTTTCTTT.

CDR3 sequence reads: CAWRSQGETQYF. The DNA of the CDR3 is TGTGCCTGGAGGTCGCAGGGAGAGACCCAGTACTTC. The J gene is TRBJ2-5, the V gene TRBV30, with D tentatively TRBD1 (5 bases). This CDR3 comprises 12 residues. Trimming pared 3 bases from V and 4 bases from J, leaving 9 bases between. From germline, CDR1 is GTSNPN and CDR2 SVGIG (reference sequence).

The rearrangement uses TRBV28 and TRBJ2-7; D perhaps matches TRBD1 (6 bases). V lost 9 bases, J lost 0 bases, and 12 bases lay in between. The CDR3 contains 13 residues. Germline V gene data show CDR1 as MDHEN and CDR2 as SYDVKM. CDR3 region: CASEQGISYEQYF. Here the CDR3 DNA reads TGTGCCAGTGAACAGGGTATCTCCTACGAGCAGTACTTC.

The V and J genes are TRBV19 and TRBJ1-1; 7 bases map to TRBD1. The CDR3 has 14 amino acids. In germline, CDR1 is LNHDA, CDR2 SQIVND (reference sequence). The V gene end was trimmed by 6 bases and the J gene end by 1 base; junction bases not matched to a gene: 5. CDR3 loop: CASRASGGNTEAFF. Written as DNA, the CDR3 is TGTGCCAGTAGAGCCTCAGGGGGGAACACTGAAGCTTTCTTT.

This clone was picked up one time. The chain joins TRBV6-4 to TRBJ2-1; 9 bases fit TRBD2. The CDR3 spans 15 residues. V lost 4 bases and J lost 4; bases outside the gene matches: 5. CDR1 is MRHNA and CDR2 is SNTAGT in the germline V gene. CDR3 in DNA: TGTGCCAGCAGTGCCTCGGGACTAGCATACAATGAGCAGTTCTTC. Encoded protein: CASSASGLAYNEQFF.